Presented here are 10 T cell receptor beta chains from one specimen sequenced in a study of T cells after yellow fever vaccination. A single record per CDR3 protein comes from TCRdb applying MiXCR to the 5' RACE reads. Of 30,000 to 40,000 distinct CDR3 sequences in the sample, approximately 7% are singletons; the top ten hold about 20%. Sequences were derived from PBMCs, either bulk or a sorted T-cell subset (CD4+, CD8+, memory, or dextramer-sorted; not recorded which), sampled on the day of the first yellow fever vaccination. The receptors originated from a young man who received the YFV17D yellow fever vaccine.

This clonotype has a count of ten or more. This chain connects TRBV5-1 to TRBJ1-1; the D is unclear. Germline-derived CDR1 and CDR2 are SGHRS and YFSETQ. The V end was cut by 0 bases, the J end by 3 bases, with 9 bases between. The CDR3 sequence is 14 residues long. CDR3 sequence: CASSLEGKDTEAFF. The DNA for the CDR3 is TGCGCCAGCAGCTTGGAGGGAAAAGACACTGAAGCTTTCTTT.

At least ten counts were recorded for this clonotype. The rearrangement joins TRBV14 to TRBJ2-1, with no clear D. V lost 2 bases, J lost 6 bases, and 8 bases lay in between. Looked up from germline, CDR1 is SGHDN and CDR2 is FVKESK. This CDR3 has 13 amino acids. DNA for the CDR3: TGTGCCAGCAGCCAAAGTGGACCCAATGAGCAGTTCTTC. Protein: CASSQSGPNEQFF. The entire variable domain, with the rest obtained from reference TRBV14 and TRBJ2-1, is as follows: EAGVTQFPSHSVIEKGQTVTLRCDPISGHDNLYWYRRVMGKEIKFLLHFVKESKQDESGMPNNRFLAERTGGTYSTLKVQPAELEDSGVYFCASSQSGPNEQFFGPGTRLTVL.

This clonotype was picked up many times. The CDR3 here is CSARAAVDASSYEQYV. The DNA of the CDR3 is TGCAGTGCTAGAGCTGCCGTTGACGCTAGCTCCTACGAGCAGTACGTC. The V call is TRBV20-1, the J call TRBJ2-7; no definite D call. Germline V gives CDR1 DFQATT, CDR2 SNEGSKA (reference sequence). Deletions cut 1 base from V and 0 bases from J, with 16 bases between. The CDR3 runs 16 residues.

The gene calls are TRBV6-1 and TRBJ2-1; 7 nucleotides align to TRBD1. Germline-derived CDR1 and CDR2 are MNHNS and SASEGT. This CDR3 contains 15 residues. V was pared by 6 bases and J by 7 bases, with 12 bases of the junction left unmatched. The DNA of the CDR3 is TGTGCCAGCAGCAAAGACAGGGATTGGAAAAATGAGCAGTTCTTC. This codes for CASSKDRDWKNEQFF.

Ten or more counts support this clonotype. The chain combines TRBV2 with TRBJ2-3; 7 bases map to TRBD2. From germline, CDR1 is SNHLY and CDR2 FYNNEI. This CDR3 has 14 residues. The trim removed 4 bases at V and 4 bases at J, leaving 5 bases unmatched. The CDR3 region is CASSGQGGPDTQYF. The CDR3 coding sequence is TGTGCCAGCAGTGGGCAGGGAGGGCCAGATACGCAGTATTTT.

In its sample, this clonotype was seen many times. The rearrangement links TRBV25-1 to TRBJ2-3; 10 bases fit TRBD2. The V gene end was trimmed by 6 bases and the J gene end by 6 bases; junction bases not matched to a gene: 9. The CDR3 runs to 15 residues. Germline assignment: CDR1 MGHDK and CDR2 SYGVNS. As DNA, the CDR3 is TGTGCCAGCAGCCCCACTAGCGGGAACGGGGATACGCAGTATTTT. Translating gives CASSPTSGNGDTQYF.

This clonotype was observed many times. The chain combines TRBV6-5 with TRBJ1-2; no clear D. This CDR3 has 15 amino acids. The V end was cut by 2 bases, the J end by 0 bases, with 10 bases between. The V gene's germline CDR1 is MNHEY and CDR2 SVGAGI. The CDR3 bases are TGTGCCAGCAGTTACGTGTCGGGGTCTAACTATGGCTACACCTTC. This encodes CASSYVSGSNYGYTF.

This clonotype has a count of ten or more. The chain couples TRBV20-1 to TRBJ1-1; D is ambiguous. The CDR3 contains 12 residues. V lost 1 base and J 4 bases, leaving 7 bases between the germline ends. In germline, CDR1 is DFQATT, CDR2 SNEGSKA (reference sequence). The CDR3 reads CSARVLSTEAFF. For the CDR3, the DNA is TGCAGTGCTAGAGTCCTGAGCACTGAAGCTTTCTTT.

As regards this clonotype: A read error is possible here, since a much larger clone lies one base away. J is TRBJ1-2 and V is TRBV7-3; the D gene is possibly TRBD1 (5 bases). CDR1 SGHTA and CDR2 FQGTGA come from the germline V gene. The CDR3 sequence is 13 residues long. V was trimmed by 3 bases and J by 7 bases, leaving 12 bases between them. Here the CDR3 reads CASSFPDSGGYTF. CDR3 bases: TGTGCCAGCAGCTTCCCAGACAGTGGTGGCTACACCTTC.

This clonotype was seen at least ten times. The V and J genes are TRBV20-1 and TRBJ2-5; D not certain. CDR3 size: 14 residues. Germline values: CDR1 DFQATT, CDR2 SNEGSKA (reference sequence). The V end was cut by 6 bases, the J end by 4 bases, with 18 bases between. The CDR3 region has the DNA TGCAGTGCCCCGGCCCTGGGCCGGAGAGAGACCCAGTACTTC. It translates to CSAPALGRRETQYF.